A single sample gave rise to the 32 T cell receptor beta chains below, sequenced in a study of blood T cell repertoires in COVID-19. This table comes from immunoSEQ multiplex PCR, and its TCRdb copy is limited to in-frame clones, with some not included. The table includes approximately 190,000 clones, 80% detected once. The specimen was peripheral blood. These receptors were collected from a man aged 55 to 69 with acute or convalescent COVID-19.

This sequence joins TRBV6-1 and TRBJ2-1, with D perhaps TRBD1 (6 bases). V shed 2 bases and J shed 8 bases, with 19 bases lying between them. Germline CDR1 and CDR2: MNHNS and SASEGT. This CDR3 region has 16 residues. CDR3 in amino acids: CASSERGSRHLYEQFF. CDR3 DNA sequence: TGTGCCAGCAGTGAAAGGGGGTCGCGACATTTATATGAGCAGTTCTTC.

V and J are TRBV29-1 and TRBJ1-2; 7 positions agree with TRBD1. The V gene's germline CDR1 is SQVTM and CDR2 ANQGSEA. The CDR3 contains 13 residues. J gave up 0 bases and V 7 bases, and 5 bases lay outside the gene matches. The CDR3 coding sequence is TGCAGCGCTGACAGGGCTACTAACTATGGCTACACCTTC. Amino acid sequence: CSADRATNYGYTF.

V and J are TRBV5-4 and TRBJ2-7, with 11 bases matching TRBD2. The CDR3 contains 15 residues. CDR1 is SGHNT, CDR2 YYREEE, per germline (reference sequence). Losses at the gene ends were 5 bases for V and 6 bases for J; bases not matched to a gene: 10. CDR3 protein: CASSLGGSGRGEQYF. The CDR3 coding sequence is TGTGCCAGCAGTCTCGGGGGTAGCGGGAGGGGCGAGCAGTACTTC.

The rearrangement joins TRBV9 to TRBJ2-1; the D is unclear. There are 15 residues in the CDR3. Trimming left V 4 bases short and J 4 bases short, with 15 bases between. Per germline, CDR1 SGDLS and CDR2 YYNGEE. CDR3 bases: TGTGCCAGCAGCACAACTACGATACCGTACAATGAGCAGTTCTTC. This codes for CASSTTTIPYNEQFF.

The table lists this clone with a few counts. This chain uses TRBV7-8 with TRBJ2-7; TRBD2 agrees at 15 bases. CDR1 and CDR2 (germline): SGHVS, FQNEAQ. CDR3 size: 16 residues. With V trimmed by 4 bases and J by 4 bases, 5 bases remained unmatched. The DNA for the CDR3 is TGTGCCAGCAGCTCAGGGACTAGCGGGAGGAGTTACGAGCAGTACTTC. It specifies CASSSGTSGRSYEQYF.

This clone occurred a few times. V and J are TRBV28 and TRBJ2-2, with TRBD2 matching over 8 bases. Per the germline V gene, CDR1 is MDHEN and CDR2 is SYDVKM. CDR3 length: 14 amino acids. The junction had 5 bases not matched to a gene; V was cut back by 10 bases and J by 1 base. DNA for the CDR3: TGTGCCACCCTGAGCGGGGGGAACACCGGGGAGCTGTTTTTT. Amino acid sequence: CATLSGGNTGELFF.

This clone was recorded a few times. V is TRBV9 and J is TRBJ2-1; 7 bases fit TRBD1. CDR1 SGDLS and CDR2 YYNGEE come from the germline V gene. The CDR3 spans 15 residues. After removal of 0 bases from V and 4 bases from J, the junction contained 4 bases not matched to a gene. CDR3 loop: CASSVAWDSYNEQFF. In DNA, the CDR3 is TGTGCCAGCAGCGTAGCTTGGGACAGTTACAATGAGCAGTTCTTC.

J is TRBJ1-1 and V is TRBV24-1, with D possibly being TRBD1 (6 bases). The CDR3 has 12 residues. Trimming cost V 3 bases and J 11 bases, with 12 bases left between them. The V gene's germline CDR1 is KGHDR and CDR2 SFDVKD. The CDR3 loop reads CATSDGAGAAFF. CDR3 sequence (DNA): TGTGCCACCAGTGATGGGGCAGGGGCGGCTTTCTTT.

V is TRBV5-1 and J is TRBJ2-3; TRBD1 matches 8 bases. The V gene end was trimmed by 0 bases and the J gene end by 3 bases; junction bases not matched to a gene: 3. Germline CDR1 SGHRS, CDR2 YFSETQ. The CDR3 covers 15 residues. The CDR3 DNA is TGCGCCAGCAGCTTGGTGGGACAGGAGACAGATACGCAGTATTTT. Its protein product is CASSLVGQETDTQYF.

J is TRBJ2-1 and V is TRBV12-3 or TRBV12-4; no definite D call. This CDR3 has 13 residues. The V end lost 3 bases, the J end lost 5 bases, and 8 bases lay between the germline ends. CDR3 DNA: TGTGCCAGCAGTTTCTTCCTAAACAATGAGCAGTTCTTC. This translates into CASSFFLNNEQFF.

This sequence joins TRBV30 and TRBJ1-4; 9 positions agree with TRBD1. V lost 5 bases and J lost 3; bases outside the gene matches: 10. CDR1 GTSNPN and CDR2 SVGIG come from the germline V gene (reference sequence). CDR3 size: 16 residues. The CDR3 sequence is CAWRPGQGWSNEKLFF. As DNA, the CDR3 is TGTGCCTGGCGACCGGGACAGGGATGGTCTAATGAAAAACTGTTTTTT.

J is TRBJ1-5 and V is TRBV2; D is perhaps TRBD1 (5 bases). Germline CDR1 is SNHLY and CDR2 is FYNNEI. V was trimmed by 6 bases and J by 0 bases, leaving 12 bases between them. The CDR3 sequence is 15 residues long. Here the CDR3 reads CASSLQGVSNQPQHF. The CDR3, as DNA: TGTGCCAGCAGCCTTCAGGGTGTTAGCAATCAGCCCCAGCATTTT.

The chain uses TRBV14 and TRBJ2-6; D is perhaps TRBD2 (5 bases). Trimming shortened V by 0 bases and J by 4 bases, and 19 bases separated the two germline ends. CDR1 is SGHDN, CDR2 FVKESK, per germline. This CDR3 has 19 residues. CDR3 amino acids: CASSQEDFLIRLGANVLTF. CDR3 nucleotide sequence: TGTGCCAGCAGCCAAGAGGACTTCTTAATACGTCTGGGGGCCAACGTCCTGACTTTC.

The chain combines TRBV5-4 with TRBJ2-3; the D gene is possibly TRBD2 (6 bases). Germline V gene sequence: CDR1 SGHNT, CDR2 YYREEE (reference sequence). CDR3 size: 13 residues. The V and J ends lost 1 base and 3 bases respectively, with 6 bases between them. The CDR3 here is CASSLSGTDTQYF. CDR3 nucleotide sequence: TGTGCCAGCAGCTTGAGCGGGACAGATACGCAGTATTTT. Together with reference TRBV5-4 and TRBJ2-3, the CDR3 gives the full variable domain: ETGVTQSPTHLIKTRGQQVTLRCSSQSGHNTVSWYQQALGQGPQFIFQYYREEENGRGNFPPRFSGLQFPNYSSELNVNALELDDSALYLCASSLSGTDTQYFGPGTRLTVL.

CDR3 residues: CASSLGQLVNTEAFF. CDR3 DNA sequence: TGCGCCAGCAGCTTGGGACAGCTAGTTAACACTGAAGCTTTCTTT. The chain is built from TRBV5-1 and TRBJ1-1; a possible D gene is TRBD1 (5 bases). V gave up 0 bases and J gave up 2 bases, with 11 bases separating them. The CDR3 consists of 15 residues. CDR1 SGHRS and CDR2 YFSETQ come from the germline V gene.

The chain couples TRBV5-1 to TRBJ2-3, with D tentatively TRBD1 (6 bases). The CDR3 loop spans 17 amino acids. Germline CDR1 is SGHRS and CDR2 is YFSETQ. Between the trimmed V and J ends, which lost 3 bases and 4 bases, there was a span of 21 bases. CDR3 DNA: TGCGCCAGCAGCTATTCGGGACAAGGAAACAACCCAGATACGCAGTATTTT. This codes for CASSYSGQGNNPDTQYF.

The chain recombines TRBV11-3 with TRBJ2-3; tentative D call: TRBD2 (5 bases). Deletions cut 4 bases from V and 6 bases from J, with 11 bases between. The germline CDR1 and CDR2 sequences are SGHNT and YENEEA. The CDR3 has 13 amino acids. This CDR3 is CASSYLLADTQYF. In nucleotides, the CDR3 is TGTGCCAGCAGCTATCTCTTAGCGGATACGCAGTATTTT.

The rearrangement joins TRBV7-9 to TRBJ2-1, with 7 bases matching TRBD2. The CDR3 extends over 13 amino acids. Germline values: CDR1 SEHNR, CDR2 FQNEAQ (reference sequence). With 4 bases clipped from V and 14 bases from J, the junction kept 11 bases outside the gene matches. The CDR3 region is CASSYQRGSSEFF. In DNA, the CDR3 is TGTGCCAGCAGCTACCAGCGGGGTAGCTCGGAGTTCTTC.

The genes are TRBV6-6 and TRBJ2-5; the D is unclear. V dropped 5 bases and J dropped 3 bases, with 4 bases sitting between them. The CDR3 consists of 11 residues. CDR1 and CDR2 from the germline V gene are MNHNY and SVGAGI (reference sequence). The CDR3 here is CASSPKETQYF. The DNA of the CDR3 is TGTGCCAGCAGTCCTAAAGAGACCCAGTACTTC.

There are a few counts of this clone. The chain joins TRBV5-1 to TRBJ1-6; D call uncertain. The germline V and J ends were trimmed by 3 bases and 0 bases, with 10 bases remaining between them. This CDR3 comprises 16 residues. Germline values: CDR1 SGHRS, CDR2 YFSETQ. CDR3 in amino acids: CASSSQGSSYNSPLHF. The CDR3 bases are TGCGCCAGCAGCTCGCAAGGGAGCTCCTATAATTCACCCCTCCACTTT.

This clone has ten or more counts. The chain links TRBV6-5 to TRBJ1-6; possible D gene TRBD1, 6 bases. The CDR3 contains 15 residues. Germline V gives CDR1 MNHEY, CDR2 SVGAGI. Trimming removed 2 bases at V and 6 bases at J, with 11 bases between. The CDR3 DNA reads as TGTGCCAGCAGTTACGGTACAGGGAGTAATTCACCCCTCCACTTT. The encoded protein is CASSYGTGSNSPLHF.

The chain couples TRBV5-6 to TRBJ2-4, with TRBD1 identical over 7 bases. The CDR3 contains 15 residues. The germline CDR1 and CDR2 sequences are SGHDT and YYEEEE. V was pared by 1 base and J by 2 bases, with 3 bases of the junction left unmatched. The CDR3 DNA is TGTGCCAGCAGCTTGACAGGGGCCCCCAAAAACATTCAGTACTTC. It is translated as CASSLTGAPKNIQYF.

Written as DNA, the CDR3 is TGTGCCAGTAAAAGGACATTAGCTGAAAAACTGTTTTTT. It codes for CASKRTLAEKLFF. The chain is built from TRBV19 and TRBJ1-4; D is perhaps TRBD1 (5 bases). Deletions cut 7 bases from V and 7 bases from J, with 13 bases between. Germline-derived CDR1 and CDR2 are LNHDA and SQIVND (reference sequence). The CDR3 is 13 residues long.

The V call is TRBV7-9, the J call TRBJ1-5; D may be TRBD1 (5 bases). This CDR3 contains 12 residues. V gave up 3 bases and J gave up 9 bases, with 9 bases separating them. Germline CDR1 reads SEHNR; CDR2 reads FQNEAQ (reference sequence). The CDR3 spells CASSFLGGPQHF. The CDR3 DNA reads TGTGCCAGCAGCTTCCTCGGGGGGCCCCAGCATTTT.

The rearrangement joins TRBV5-1 to TRBJ1-1; tentatively, D is TRBD1 (5 bases). CDR1 is SGHRS and CDR2 is YFSETQ in the germline V gene. The CDR3 spans 16 residues. The V and J ends lost 1 base and 6 bases respectively, with 19 bases between them. The CDR3 loop reads CASSLSSGLGRAEAFF. CDR3 DNA sequence: TGCGCCAGCAGCTTGAGTAGCGGGCTGGGGCGGGCTGAAGCTTTCTTT.

V gene TRBV3-1 (or the pseudogene TRBV3-2) combines with J gene TRBJ1-3, with 8 nucleotides matching TRBD1. CDR1 is LGHDT and CDR2 is YNNKEL in the germline V gene (reference sequence). The CDR3 loop spans 14 amino acids. V was clipped by 5 bases and J by 4 bases; unmatched bases: 4. CDR3 amino acids: CASSATGDGNTIYF. In DNA, the CDR3 is TGTGCCAGCAGCGCGACAGGGGACGGAAACACCATATATTTT.

V is TRBV6-5 and J is TRBJ1-2; D is unresolved. The CDR3 totals 15 residues. The V and J ends lost 8 bases and 2 bases respectively, with 18 bases between them. Germline V gives CDR1 MNHEY, CDR2 SVGAGI. The DNA for the CDR3 is TGTGCCAGCTGTAGATCGGGGAATCTGAACTATGGCTACACCTTC. This gives the protein CASCRSGNLNYGYTF.

The CDR3 is CASSQVQNSYNEQFF. The CDR3 DNA reads as TGTGCCAGCAGCCAAGTCCAGAATTCCTACAATGAGCAGTTCTTC. This chain joins TRBV3-1 (or the pseudogene TRBV3-2) and TRBJ2-1; D remains unclear. Germline CDR1 is LGHDT and CDR2 is YNNKEL (reference sequence). The CDR3 extends over 15 amino acids. V was trimmed by 1 base and J by 1 base, leaving 8 bases between them.

This chain uses TRBV11-2 with TRBJ2-7; no definite D call. Between the trimmed V and J ends, which lost 5 bases and 3 bases, there was a span of 11 bases. In germline, CDR1 is SGHAT, CDR2 FQNNGV. The CDR3 has 13 amino acids. The DNA of the CDR3 is TGTGCCAGCAGCCCCCTCCCCGGCTACGAGCAGTACTTC. Translation: CASSPLPGYEQYF.

The chain has TRBV24-1 and TRBJ2-1, with 7 positions matching TRBD1. The CDR3 consists of 16 residues. Germline CDR1 reads KGHDR; CDR2 reads SFDVKD. The trim removed 1 base at V and 6 bases at J, leaving 8 bases unmatched. The CDR3: CATSDFRGQRINEQFF. The CDR3 nucleotides are TGTGCCACCAGTGATTTTCGGGGACAGAGAATCAATGAGCAGTTCTTC.

The J gene is TRBJ2-1, the V gene TRBV7-2; D possibly corresponds to TRBD2 (5 bases). The CDR3 has 14 residues. Trimming stripped 0 bases from V and 5 bases from J, with 8 bases between. Germline V gene sequence: CDR1 SGHTA, CDR2 FQGNSA. Here the CDR3 reads CASSLARGNNEQFF. Here the CDR3 DNA reads TGTGCCAGCAGCTTAGCGCGAGGGAACAATGAGCAGTTCTTC. Drawing the rest from reference TRBV7-2 and TRBJ2-1, the complete variable domain is GAGVSQSPSNKVTEKGKDVELRCDPISGHTALYWYRQSLGQGLEFLIYFQGNSAPDKSGLPSDRFSAERTGGSVSTLTIQRTQQEDSAVYLCASSLARGNNEQFFGPGTRLTVL.

This chain links TRBV9 with TRBJ2-3, with 8 bases lining up with TRBD2. The CDR3 spans 15 residues. The V gene's germline CDR1 is SGDLS and CDR2 YYNGEE. The trim removed 0 bases at V and 5 bases at J, leaving 5 bases unmatched. The CDR3 is CASSVDERELDTQYF. In nucleotides, the CDR3 is TGTGCCAGCAGCGTAGACGAGCGGGAGTTAGATACGCAGTATTTT.